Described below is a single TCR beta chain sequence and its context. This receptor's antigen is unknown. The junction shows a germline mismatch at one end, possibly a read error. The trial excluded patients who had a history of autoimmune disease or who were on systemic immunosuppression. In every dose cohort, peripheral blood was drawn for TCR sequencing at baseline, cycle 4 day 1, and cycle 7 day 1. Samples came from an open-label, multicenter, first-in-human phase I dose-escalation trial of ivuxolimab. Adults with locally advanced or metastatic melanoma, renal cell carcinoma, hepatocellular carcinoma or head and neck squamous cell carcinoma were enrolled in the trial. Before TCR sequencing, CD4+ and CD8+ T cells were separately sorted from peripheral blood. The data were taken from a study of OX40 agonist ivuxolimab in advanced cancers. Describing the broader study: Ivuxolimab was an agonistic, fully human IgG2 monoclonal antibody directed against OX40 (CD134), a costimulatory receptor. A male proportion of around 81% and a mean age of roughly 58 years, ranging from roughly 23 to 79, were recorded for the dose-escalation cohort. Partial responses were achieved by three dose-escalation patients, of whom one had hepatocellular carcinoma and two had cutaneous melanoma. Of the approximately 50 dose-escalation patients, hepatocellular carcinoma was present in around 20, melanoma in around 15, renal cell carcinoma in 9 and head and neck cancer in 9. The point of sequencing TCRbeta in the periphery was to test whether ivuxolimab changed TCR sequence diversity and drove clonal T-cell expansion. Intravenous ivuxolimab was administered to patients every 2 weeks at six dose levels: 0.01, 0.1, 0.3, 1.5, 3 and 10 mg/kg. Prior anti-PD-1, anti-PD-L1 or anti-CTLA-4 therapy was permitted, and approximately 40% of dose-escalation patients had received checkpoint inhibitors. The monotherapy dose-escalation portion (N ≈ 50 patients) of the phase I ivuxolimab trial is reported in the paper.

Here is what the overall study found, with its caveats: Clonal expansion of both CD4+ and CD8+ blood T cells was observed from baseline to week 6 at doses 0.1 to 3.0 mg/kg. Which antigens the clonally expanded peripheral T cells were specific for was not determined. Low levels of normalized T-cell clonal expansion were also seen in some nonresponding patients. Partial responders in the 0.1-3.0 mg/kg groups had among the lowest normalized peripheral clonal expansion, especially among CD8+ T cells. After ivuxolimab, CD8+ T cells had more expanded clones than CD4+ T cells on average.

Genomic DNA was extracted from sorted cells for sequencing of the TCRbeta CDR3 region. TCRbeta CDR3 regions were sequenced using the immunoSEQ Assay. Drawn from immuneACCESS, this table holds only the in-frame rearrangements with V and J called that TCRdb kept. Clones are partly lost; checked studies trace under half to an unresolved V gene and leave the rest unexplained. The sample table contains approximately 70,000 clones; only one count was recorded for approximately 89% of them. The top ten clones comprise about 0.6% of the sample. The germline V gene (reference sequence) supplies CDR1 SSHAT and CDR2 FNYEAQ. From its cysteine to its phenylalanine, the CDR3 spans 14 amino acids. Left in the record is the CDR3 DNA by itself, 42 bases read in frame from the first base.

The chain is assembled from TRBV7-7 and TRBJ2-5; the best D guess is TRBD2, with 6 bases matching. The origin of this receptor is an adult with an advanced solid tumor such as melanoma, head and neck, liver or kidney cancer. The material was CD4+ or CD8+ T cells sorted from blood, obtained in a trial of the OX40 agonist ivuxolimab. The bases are TGTGCTAGCAGCTTCGGGACTCCTTCTGAGACCCAGTACTTC. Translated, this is CASSFGTPSETQYF. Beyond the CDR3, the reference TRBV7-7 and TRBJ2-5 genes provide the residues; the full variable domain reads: GAGVSQSPRYKVTKRGQDVTLRCDPISSHATLYWYQQALGQGPEFLTYFNYEAQPDKSGLPSDRFSAERPEGSISTLTIQRTEQRDSAMYRCASSFGTPSETQYFGPGTRLLVL.